This T cell receptor (beta chain) was sequenced for a study of blood T cells in healthy people across ages. Each donor supplied ten milliliters of peripheral blood. The germline gives CDR1 MNHEY, CDR2 SVGEGT. The CDR3 length is 16 residues. V shed 4 bases and J 1 base; nucleotides not matched to a gene: 9. This clonotype was observed many times. Its target is unknown. Study results and limitations: In these data, TCR beta diversity tracked strongly with naive T cell percentage.

A sample-barcoded 5' primer and a J-beta primer mix were used in a second PCR of roughly 7 to 12 cycles. TCRdb re-derived calls from the 5' RACE reads in MiXCR, one entry per CDR3 protein. The sample has about 570,000 distinct CDR3 sequences; about 25% are singletons. J is TRBJ2-7 and V is TRBV6-2 or TRBV6-3; 8 nucleotides agree with TRBD1. The origin of this receptor is a woman in her seventies in good health. Sequencing used blood. CDR3 nucleotides: TGTGCCAGCAGTTTGAGGACAGGGTTGGAATCCTACGAGCAGTACTTC. Translated: CASSLRTGLESYEQYF.